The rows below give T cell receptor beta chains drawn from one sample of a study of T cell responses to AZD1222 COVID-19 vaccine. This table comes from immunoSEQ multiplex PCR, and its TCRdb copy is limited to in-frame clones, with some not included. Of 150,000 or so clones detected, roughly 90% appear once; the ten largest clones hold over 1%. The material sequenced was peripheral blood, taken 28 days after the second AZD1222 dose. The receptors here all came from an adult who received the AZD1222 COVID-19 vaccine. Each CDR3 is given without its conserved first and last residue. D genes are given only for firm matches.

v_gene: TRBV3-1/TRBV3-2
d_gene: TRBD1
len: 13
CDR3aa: ASSQAGTGGMGQY

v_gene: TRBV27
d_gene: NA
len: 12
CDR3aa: ASSFQGSNSPLH

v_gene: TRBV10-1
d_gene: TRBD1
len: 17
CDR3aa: ASLFSQHIQGARNGPQH

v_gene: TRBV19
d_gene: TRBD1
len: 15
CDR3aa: ASSIDMGDRQVTEAF

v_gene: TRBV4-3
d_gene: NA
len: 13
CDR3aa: ASSQDRRGREKLF

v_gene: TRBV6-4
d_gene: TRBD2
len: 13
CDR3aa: ASSPRLAGFDTQY

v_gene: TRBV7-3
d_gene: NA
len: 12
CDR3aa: ASSPGRANYGYT

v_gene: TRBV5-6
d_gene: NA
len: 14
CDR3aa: ASGKWGLWGNQPQH

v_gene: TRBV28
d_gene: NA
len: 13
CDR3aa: ASSLASSSYYGYT

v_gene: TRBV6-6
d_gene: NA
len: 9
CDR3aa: ASSPTGELF

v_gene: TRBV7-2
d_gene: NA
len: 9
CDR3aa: ASSLRGTQY

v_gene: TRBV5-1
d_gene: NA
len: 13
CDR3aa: ASRLGLAISYEQY

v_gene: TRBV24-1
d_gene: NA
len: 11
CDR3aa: ATSATGQETQY

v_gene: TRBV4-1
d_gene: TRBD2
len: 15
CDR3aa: ASSQVWTSGATGELF

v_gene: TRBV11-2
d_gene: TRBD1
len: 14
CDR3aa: ASSSDRGIFGSPLH

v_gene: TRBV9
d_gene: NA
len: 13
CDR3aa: ASSVEGRVVGEQF

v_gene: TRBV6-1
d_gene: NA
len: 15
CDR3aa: ASSERGTAFSYNEQF

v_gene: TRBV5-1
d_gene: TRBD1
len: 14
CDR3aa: ASSPPGQGMNTEAF

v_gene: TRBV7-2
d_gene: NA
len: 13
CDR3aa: ASSLWGRGATEAF

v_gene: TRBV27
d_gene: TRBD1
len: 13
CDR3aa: ASSLFTGGDQPQH

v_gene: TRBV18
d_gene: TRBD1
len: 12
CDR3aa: ASSLGQANSPLH

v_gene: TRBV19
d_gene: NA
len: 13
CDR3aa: ASRTGREGNTEAF

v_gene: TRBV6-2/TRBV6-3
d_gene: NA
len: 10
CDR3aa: ASSQGSGELF

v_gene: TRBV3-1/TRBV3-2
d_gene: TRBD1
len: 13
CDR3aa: ASSPRDRGLPEAF

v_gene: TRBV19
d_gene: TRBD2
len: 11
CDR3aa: ASRREDSGEQY

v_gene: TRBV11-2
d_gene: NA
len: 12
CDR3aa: ASSFQGSLNTIY

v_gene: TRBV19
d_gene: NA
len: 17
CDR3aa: ASSARFGEGHSTNEKLF

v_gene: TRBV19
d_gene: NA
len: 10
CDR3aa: ASGGRAYGYT

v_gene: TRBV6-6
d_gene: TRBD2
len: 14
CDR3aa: ASTPGGGRAKNIQY

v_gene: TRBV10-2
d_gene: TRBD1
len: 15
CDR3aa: ASSESLGQVRNTEAF

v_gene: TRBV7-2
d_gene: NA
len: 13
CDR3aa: ASSLDRGPGNTIY

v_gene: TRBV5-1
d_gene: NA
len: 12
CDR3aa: ASSLGTANEKLF

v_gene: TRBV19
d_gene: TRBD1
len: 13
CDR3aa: ASSSLGQGQDEQY

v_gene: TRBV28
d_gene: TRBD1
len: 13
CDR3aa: ASSLYRGPNTEAF

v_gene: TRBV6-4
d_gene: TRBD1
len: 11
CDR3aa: ASSQDRGYGYT